The entry below gives a single T cell receptor (beta chain) sequence along with its context. What it binds is unknown. Sequenced by immunoSEQ multiplex PCR; TCRdb stores in-frame clones only, minus some. The data show about 40,000 clones, 85% to 90% seen once. This entry belongs to a study of OX40 agonist ivuxolimab in advanced cancers. Study findings and constraints: Normalized expansion of T-cell clones was also low for some nonresponders.

Sequencing used CD4+ or CD8+ T cells sorted from blood, obtained in a trial of the OX40 agonist ivuxolimab. This sequence was found in an adult with an advanced solid tumor such as melanoma, head and neck, liver or kidney cancer.

CDR3 region: CASSRRIRQGNTEAFF. The CDR3 DNA follows: TGTGCCAGCAGCCGTAGGATTAGACAGGGGAACACTGAAGCTTTCTTT. The V gene is TRBV7-8, the J gene TRBJ1-1; 7 bases match TRBD1. Germline-derived CDR1 and CDR2 are SGHVS and FQNEAQ. This CDR3 contains 16 residues. The junction had 10 bases not matched to a gene; V was cut back by 5 bases and J by 1 base.